These 18 T cell receptor beta chains originate from one sample sequenced in a study of human T cells and chemical hapten exposure (dated by TCRdb to about 2021). Reading the label with the study, this specimen's time point is: patch test 2, 6 weeks after DPC sensitization. The treatment or condition label, read with the paper, signifies: therapeutic diphenylcyclopropenone sensitization with weekly scalp DPC. The library was made by RACE. Sequencing instrument: NextSeq 500. TCRdb reran the public reads through fastp at Q25 and MiXCR, keeping productive beta chains. All rows with the same CDR3 protein become a single entry with the most common DNA and genes. Recorded for this sample are about 400,000 distinct CDR3 sequences; nearly 6.5% of them occurred a single time. The ten largest clones add up to about 5.4% of the sample. This specimen was whole blood, taken in connection with sensitization to the hapten diphenylcyclopropenone (DPC). The receptor source for this set is a woman aged 18-29 years with alopecia areata. Some clones in this sample may be carry-over from other donors' samples.

This chain connects TRBV6-1 to TRBJ1-1; a weak D match, TRBD1 (6 bases). V gave up 4 bases and J gave up 5 bases, with 14 bases separating them. The CDR3 consists of 14 residues. Germline loops: CDR1 MNHNS, CDR2 SASEGT. DNA of the CDR3: TGTGCCAGCAGTGTCGGGCGAGGGGGTACTGAAGCTTTCTTT. Its protein product is CASSVGRGGTEAFF.

This chain joins TRBV6-2 or TRBV6-3 and TRBJ2-3; 7 bases match TRBD2. Germline lookup yields CDR1 MNHEY and CDR2 SVGEGT. This CDR3 has 15 amino acids. V gave up 0 bases and J gave up 4 bases; unmatched junction bases: 4. For the CDR3, the DNA is TGTGCCAGCAGTTACTCGGTGGCGGGGGCAGATACGCAGTATTTT. It yields the protein CASSYSVAGADTQYF.

This clonotype was counted between two and nine times. V usage is TRBV3-1 and J usage is TRBJ2-2, with 9 bases aligning to TRBD2. V was clipped by 1 base and J by 5 bases; unmatched bases: 8. CDR1 and CDR2 from the germline V gene are LGHDT and YNNKEL (reference sequence). The CDR3 loop spans 17 amino acids. The CDR3 is CASSQAYGLAGTGELFF. In DNA, the CDR3 is TGTGCCAGCAGCCAAGCCTATGGGCTAGCGGGAACCGGGGAGCTGTTTTTT.

This clonotype was seen more than once but under ten times. The V gene is TRBV28, the J gene TRBJ1-5, with a tentative D call TRBD1 (5 bases). Looked up from germline, CDR1 is MDHEN and CDR2 is SYDVKM. The V end lost 8 bases, the J end lost 2 bases, and 16 bases lay between the germline ends. This CDR3 is built from 15 residues. CDR3 residues: CASFWGGGGNQPQHF. In DNA, the CDR3 is TGTGCCAGCTTTTGGGGGGGAGGCGGCAATCAGCCCCAGCATTTT.

The chain carries TRBV10-3 and TRBJ2-7, with 9 positions matching TRBD1. The CDR3 is made up of 13 amino acids. V shed 6 bases, J shed 6 bases, and the junction held 6 bases outside the gene matches. Per the germline V gene, CDR1 is ENHRY and CDR2 is SYGVKD. This CDR3 is CAIRGTGSGEQYF. The CDR3 DNA follows: TGTGCCATCAGGGGGACAGGGTCCGGCGAGCAGTACTTC.

In its sample, this clonotype was seen many times. This CDR3 reads CAISAPDRGRHGYTF. The CDR3 nucleotides read TGTGCCATCAGTGCCCCGGACAGGGGCCGGCATGGCTACACCTTC. The gene calls are TRBV10-3 and TRBJ1-2, with TRBD1 matching over 9 bases. V was clipped by 4 bases and J by 6 bases; unmatched bases: 9. The CDR3 consists of 15 residues. CDR1 is ENHRY, CDR2 SYGVKD, per germline.

This clonotype occurred many times. J is TRBJ2-2 and V is TRBV3-1, with a tentative D call TRBD1 (6 bases). From germline, CDR1 is LGHDT and CDR2 YNNKEL (reference sequence). This CDR3 is built from 15 residues. The V end lost 6 bases, the J end lost 5 bases, and 16 bases lay between the germline ends. The CDR3 DNA follows: TGTGCCAGCAGGCGCAGGGGAGAGTCAACCGGGGAGCTGTTTTTT. It specifies CASRRRGESTGELFF. Filled out from reference TRBV3-1 and TRBJ2-2, the complete variable domain reads DTAVSQTPKYLVTQMGNDKSIKCEQNLGHDTMYWYKQDSKKFLKIMFSYNNKELIINETVPNRFSPKSPDKAHLNLHINSLELGDSAVYFCASRRRGESTGELFFGEGSRLTVL.

This clonotype has a count of ten or more. A junction end diverges from the germline sequence, so it may reflect a read error. The rearrangement joins TRBV9 to TRBJ1-2; D gene ambiguous. The germline V gene encodes CDR1 SGDLS and CDR2 YYNGEE. The CDR3 length is 13 residues. DNA of the CDR3: TGTGCCAGCAGCGTAGACGCTAAATATGGCTACACCTTC. Amino acid sequence: CASSVDAKYGYTF.

In this sample, this clonotype turned up many times. The chain employs TRBV2 and TRBJ1-5; D unclear. The CDR3 length is 14 residues. Germline CDR1 reads SNHLY; CDR2 reads FYNNEI. V was cut by 8 bases and J by 0 bases, with 11 bases left in between. The CDR3 DNA reads as TGTGCCAGCGGATCGACGAATAGCAATCAGCCCCAGCATTTT. It yields the protein CASGSTNSNQPQHF. Filled out from reference TRBV2 and TRBJ1-5, the complete variable domain reads EPEVTQTPSHQVTQMGQEVILRCVPISNHLYFYWYRQILGQKVEFLVSFYNNEISEKSEIFDDQFSVERPDGSNFTLKIRSTKLEDSAMYFCASGSTNSNQPQHFGDGTRLSIL.

The CDR3 spells CASSTQGGIGAETQYF. The CDR3 DNA sequence: TGTGCCAGCAGCACTCAGGGGGGGATCGGTGCGGAGACCCAGTACTTC. The chain has TRBV7-9 and TRBJ2-5, with D perhaps TRBD1 or TRBD2 (7 bases each). The CDR3 is 16 residues long. CDR1 is SEHNR and CDR2 is FQNEAQ in the germline V gene (reference sequence). V lost 5 bases and J 5 bases, leaving 21 bases between the germline ends.

The V gene is TRBV10-3, the J gene TRBJ1-6; D possibly corresponds to TRBD1 (5 bases). Germline V gene sequence: CDR1 ENHRY, CDR2 SYGVKD. The V end was cut by 5 bases, the J end by 14 bases, with 10 bases between. This CDR3 contains 11 residues. In DNA form, the CDR3 reads TGTGCCATCAGTCAGGGAGAGTCCCTCCACTTT. Translating it yields CAISQGESLHF.

The chain combines TRBV29-1 with TRBJ2-3, with TRBD2 identical over 8 bases. CDR3 length: 15 residues. V lost 6 bases and J lost 2; bases outside the gene matches: 10. Germline V gene lookup returns CDR1 SQVTM and CDR2 ANQGSEA. In nucleotides, the CDR3 is TGCAGCGTACCGGGACTAGGGATTTCCACAGATACGCAGTATTTT. Amino acids: CSVPGLGISTDTQYF.

This clonotype was detected only a few times. The rearrangement joins TRBV5-1 to TRBJ1-6, with TRBD1 identical over 7 bases. The junction had 6 bases not matched to a gene; V was cut back by 0 bases and J by 0 bases. There are 18 residues in the CDR3. Germline lookup yields CDR1 SGHRS and CDR2 YFSETQ. CDR3 region: CASSLGDSTSSYNSPLHF. The CDR3 DNA follows: TGCGCCAGCAGCTTGGGGGACAGCACGAGCTCCTATAATTCACCCCTCCACTTT.

This clonotype was counted at least ten times. The V and J genes are TRBV7-9 and TRBJ2-1; D is uncertain. The CDR3 has 14 residues. Deletions cut 3 bases from V and 3 bases from J, with 9 bases between. Germline-derived CDR1 and CDR2 are SEHNR and FQNEAQ (reference sequence). CDR3 bases: TGTGCCAGCAGCTTCAACGGGCGCTACAATGAGCAGTTCTTC. Residues: CASSFNGRYNEQFF.

This chain uses TRBV20-1 with TRBJ2-7; D possibly matches TRBD1 or TRBD2 (5 bases each). Trimming cost V 6 bases and J 2 bases, with 14 bases left between them. The CDR3 extends over 13 amino acids. CDR1 and CDR2 from the germline V gene are DFQATT and SNEGSKA (reference sequence). DNA for the CDR3: TGCAGTGCAGGGACGCCTGAGCCCTACGAGCAGTACTTC. This sequence encodes CSAGTPEPYEQYF.

This clonotype was seen at least ten times. The rearrangement joins TRBV20-1 to TRBJ1-4, with TRBD1 identical over 7 bases. This CDR3 spans 12 amino acids. The trim removed 7 bases at V and 7 bases at J, leaving 6 bases unmatched. Germline values: CDR1 DFQATT, CDR2 SNEGSKA (reference sequence). The CDR3 here is CSGSGTAEKLFF. The CDR3, as DNA: TGCAGTGGTTCGGGGACAGCTGAAAAACTGTTTTTT.

This clonotype was picked up a small number of times. This chain uses TRBV7-9 with TRBJ2-3, with no clear D. Trimming stripped 6 bases from V and 2 bases from J, with 18 bases between. There are 16 residues in the CDR3. Germline V CDR1 and CDR2: SEHNR, FQNEAQ (reference sequence). CDR3: CASRETTGSNTDTQYF. CDR3 nucleotides: TGTGCCAGCAGAGAAACGACTGGTTCAAACACAGATACGCAGTATTTT.

The table lists this clonotype with many counts. The chain is built from TRBV7-9 and TRBJ2-7; D perhaps matches TRBD1 (6 bases). Germline CDR1 reads SEHNR; CDR2 reads FQNEAQ (reference sequence). Trimming took 5 bases from V and 5 from J, leaving 19 bases between them. The CDR3 runs 15 residues. The CDR3 bases are TGTGCCAGCAGCGGGGGCAGGGCGCGGGTCGACGAGCAGTACTTC. Amino acids: CASSGGRARVDEQYF.